This passage covers 15 T cell receptor beta chains from one sample sequenced in a study of a mutant IDH1 vaccine in newly diagnosed glioma. Profiling relied on immunoSEQ multiplex PCR, and the TCRdb table lists in-frame clones only, not all of them. The profile shows some 71,000 clones, about 87% of them singletons. These receptors have no known antigen. Regarding time point: week 35, safety follow-up. The investigators gave 300 ug of mutant IDH1 20-mer peptide in each vaccine dose, together with topical imiquimod. The sequenced sample was PBMCs, obtained from a glioma patient whose treatment included an IDH1 peptide vaccine. Every receptor here comes from a man aged 30-40 years with glioma.

The chain couples TRBV6-1 to TRBJ2-7; TRBD2 is a possible D gene (7 bases). This CDR3 contains 17 residues. The ends were cut back, 2 bases at V and 0 bases at J, with 17 bases in the middle. Germline-derived CDR1 and CDR2 are MNHNS and SASEGT. CDR3: CASSEIGGGLNSYEQYF. DNA for the CDR3: TGTGCCAGCAGTGAAATAGGGGGGGGCTTAAACTCCTACGAGCAGTACTTC.

J is TRBJ2-3 and V is TRBV9; D is undetermined. The CDR3 extends over 12 amino acids. Trimming removed 3 bases at V and 4 bases at J, with 6 bases between. Germline assignment: CDR1 SGDLS and CDR2 YYNGEE. CDR3 DNA: TGTGCCAGCAGCGCCGTTGCAGATACGCAGTATTTT. Translating it yields CASSAVADTQYF.

V usage is TRBV7-6 and J usage is TRBJ1-1; D gene ambiguous. This CDR3 spans 15 amino acids. Germline V lookup: CDR1 SGHVS, CDR2 FNYEAQ. Trimming took 0 bases from V and 7 from J, leaving 15 bases between them. CDR3 protein: CASSLAFPVGNEAFF. CDR3 nucleotide sequence: TGTGCCAGCAGCTTAGCGTTTCCAGTAGGGAATGAAGCTTTCTTT.

V usage is TRBV20-1 and J usage is TRBJ2-3; D is unresolved. The CDR3 has 11 residues. V lost 3 bases and J lost 6, with 7 bases in between. In germline, CDR1 is DFQATT, CDR2 SNEGSKA (reference sequence). CDR3 amino acids: CSASSGDTQYF. In DNA form, the CDR3 reads TGCAGTGCTAGCAGTGGTGATACGCAGTATTTT.

J is TRBJ1-6 and V is TRBV4-2, with D uncertain. Germline V gene lookup returns CDR1 LGHNA and CDR2 YNFKEQ. The V end lost 0 bases, the J end lost 7 bases, and 7 bases lay between the germline ends. The CDR3 is 14 residues long. CDR3 in DNA: TGTGCCAGCAGCCAAGAATTGGGGAATTCACCCCTCCACTTT. Residues: CASSQELGNSPLHF.

On this clone: The sample carries other DNA sequences with the same CDR3. The rearrangement joins TRBV2 to TRBJ1-1, with D perhaps TRBD1 (5 bases). The CDR3 has 15 amino acids. Trimming took 5 bases from V and 1 from J, leaving 14 bases between them. Germline V gene data show CDR1 as SNHLY and CDR2 as FYNNEI. The CDR3: CASSRPGQTNTEAFF. The DNA for the CDR3 is TGTGCCAGCAGTCGACCGGGGCAAACGAACACTGAAGCTTTCTTT.

DNA for the CDR3: TGTGCCACCATAGGGGACGTGGGACAGCCCCAGCATTTT. This translates into CATIGDVGQPQHF. The rearrangement links TRBV10-3 to TRBJ1-5, with D perhaps TRBD1 (5 bases). The germline V gene encodes CDR1 ENHRY and CDR2 SYGVKD. V shed 10 bases and J shed 7 bases, with 17 bases lying between them. This CDR3 comprises 13 residues.

The V call is TRBV9, the J call TRBJ2-3, with 12 bases fitting TRBD2. Germline CDR1 reads SGDLS; CDR2 reads YYNGEE. The CDR3 totals 16 residues. J lost 5 bases, V lost 3 bases, and 7 bases had no gene match. CDR3: CASSGASGGAIDTQYF. The CDR3, as DNA: TGTGCCAGCAGCGGGGCTAGCGGGGGGGCCATAGATACGCAGTATTTT.

The V call is TRBV2, the J call TRBJ2-7; 9 nucleotides match TRBD2. The germline CDR1 and CDR2 sequences are SNHLY and FYNNEI. The V gene end was trimmed by 7 bases and the J gene end by 3 bases; junction bases not matched to a gene: 10. CDR3 length: 15 residues. This CDR3 reads CASNPPGLAFYEQYF. CDR3 nucleotides: TGTGCCAGCAACCCACCCGGACTAGCGTTCTACGAGCAGTACTTC.

This clone was picked up one time. This CDR3 is also generated by other DNA sequences in the sample. This chain uses TRBV5-1 with TRBJ1-5, with a tentative D call TRBD1 (6 bases). V was pared by 0 bases and J by 0 bases, with 7 bases between. CDR1 is SGHRS and CDR2 is YFSETQ in the germline V gene. The CDR3 consists of 15 residues. Written as DNA, the CDR3 is TGCGCCAGCAGCTTGGGGGACACTAGCAATCAGCCCCAGCATTTT. Its translation: CASSLGDTSNQPQHF.

The chain recombines TRBV7-9 with TRBJ2-7; 8 bases fit TRBD1. The CDR3 is made up of 14 amino acids. Germline V gene sequence: CDR1 SEHNR, CDR2 FQNEAQ (reference sequence). V lost 5 bases, J lost 7 bases, and 10 bases stayed unmatched. CDR3 protein: CASSPAQGAGEQYF. CDR3 sequence (DNA): TGTGCCAGCAGCCCCGCCCAGGGGGCGGGGGAGCAGTACTTC.

The rearrangement uses TRBV6-4 and TRBJ2-2, with a weak D call TRBD2 (5 bases). The V gene's germline CDR1 is MRHNA and CDR2 SNTAGT. The CDR3 is 14 residues long. The ends were cut back, 2 bases at V and 1 base at J, with 5 bases in the middle. CDR3 nucleotides: TGTGCCAGCAGTGACGCGGGGAACACCGGGGAGCTGTTTTTT. Protein: CASSDAGNTGELFF.

The gene calls are TRBV5-4 and TRBJ2-3, with D possibly called TRBD1 or TRBD2 (6 bases each). V lost 0 bases to trimming and J lost 0 bases, with 11 bases between them. The CDR3 totals 16 residues. Germline CDR1 is SGHNT and CDR2 is YYREEE (reference sequence). The CDR3 protein is CASSLARGLSTDTQYF. The CDR3 bases are TGTGCCAGCAGCTTGGCCCGGGGGCTCAGCACAGATACGCAGTATTTT.

This clone was observed a few times. V and J are TRBV6-6 and TRBJ1-5; TRBD1 is a possible D gene (5 bases). The CDR3 consists of 14 residues. V shed 4 bases and J shed 6 bases, with 13 bases lying between them. In germline, CDR1 is MNHNY, CDR2 SVGAGI (reference sequence). CDR3 nucleotides: TGTGCCAGCAGTTTGCCGGGGGTCAGTCAGCCCCAGCATTTT. Translated, it gives CASSLPGVSQPQHF.

The V and J genes are TRBV7-2 and TRBJ1-2; unclear D gene. Trimming took off 1 base at V and 5 bases at J, with 11 bases between the two ends. The CDR3 has 14 residues. Germline V lookup: CDR1 SGHTA, CDR2 FQGNSA. CDR3 sequence reads: CASSLVGRDYGYTF. In nucleotides, the CDR3 is TGTGCCAGCAGCTTAGTGGGGAGGGATTATGGCTACACCTTC.